This TCR beta chain was recorded in a study of T cell responses to AZD1222 COVID-19 vaccine. The V segment lost 3 bases and the J segment 3 bases; nucleotides outside the gene matches: 1. The CDR3 totals 16 residues. Germline loops: CDR1 LNHNV, CDR2 YYDKDF (reference sequence). Assay used: immunoSEQ multiplex PCR; TCRdb lists only in-frame clones, some missing. The table records some 120,000 clones, 93% of them present only once. Material: peripheral blood, obtained on day 0 of AZD1222 vaccination. This chain uses TRBV15 with TRBJ2-5; 16 positions agree with TRBD2. The clonotype was recovered from an adult in good health. The CDR3 DNA reads as TGTGCCACCAGCAGGGGACTAGCGGGAGGGAAAGAGACCCAGTACTTC. Amino acid sequence: CATSRGLAGGKETQYF.